This T cell receptor (beta chain) was recorded in a study of spatial heterogeneity in lung cancer. At the level of the study: Across the raw uncorrected reads, a unique TCR and UMI combination was observed, on average, more than ten times.

Deletions cut 1 base from V and 0 bases from J, with 6 bases between. CDR3 length equals 14 residues. The germline CDR1 and CDR2 sequences are MGHDK and SYGVNS. Regarding time point: sample taken at primary tumor resection. Samples were donated by 72 untreated early-stage non-small cell lung cancer patients. Frozen PBMC, nontumor lung or tumor provided whole RNA, which was sequenced unsorted. Many counts were recorded for this clonotype. Unique molecular identifiers tagged every individual TCR cDNA molecule. TCRdb processed the 5' RACE reads anew with MiXCR; each CDR3 protein has one entry. This repertoire shows roughly 38,000 distinct CDR3 sequences, 3% to 3.5% found once; its top ten account for around 36%.

V and J are TRBV25-1 and TRBJ1-2; TRBD1 might be the D (5 bases). The sequenced sample was normal lung tissue next to the tumor, obtained at surgery. The source of this sequence is a male donor with early-stage non-small cell lung cancer. The CDR3 nucleotides are TGTGCCAGCAGTGAATGGGGCTCTAACTATGGCTACACCTTC. This translates into CASSEWGSNYGYTF.